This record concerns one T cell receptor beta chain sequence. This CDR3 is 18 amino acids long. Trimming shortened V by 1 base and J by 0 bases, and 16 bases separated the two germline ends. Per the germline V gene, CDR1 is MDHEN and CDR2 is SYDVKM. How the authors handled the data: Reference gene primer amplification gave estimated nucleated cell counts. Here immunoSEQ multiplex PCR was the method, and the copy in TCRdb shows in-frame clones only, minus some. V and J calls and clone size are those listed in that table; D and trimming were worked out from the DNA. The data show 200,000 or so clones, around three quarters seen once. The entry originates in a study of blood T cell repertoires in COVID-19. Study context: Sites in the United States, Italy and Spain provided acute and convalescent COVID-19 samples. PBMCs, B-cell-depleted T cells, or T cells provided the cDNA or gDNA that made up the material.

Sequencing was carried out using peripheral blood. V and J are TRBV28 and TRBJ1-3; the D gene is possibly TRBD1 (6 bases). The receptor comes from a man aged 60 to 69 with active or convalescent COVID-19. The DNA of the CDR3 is TGTGCCAGCAGTTTATTAGTAGGGACAACGAGCTCTGGAAACACCATATATTTT. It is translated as CASSLLVGTTSSGNTIYF.